This TCR beta chain was sequenced during a study of blood T cells in healthy people across ages. General study findings and limits: In these data, TCR beta diversity tracked strongly with naive T cell percentage.

The people who gave samples were healthy Caucasians from Russia, aged about 6 to 100. The authors ran a second PCR of roughly 7 to 11 cycles using a sample-barcoded 5' primer and a J-beta primer mix. TCRdb fed the 5' RACE reads into MiXCR, producing one record per CDR3 protein. The table lists about a million distinct CDR3 sequences, about 44% of them singletons. V shed 6 bases and J 7 bases; nucleotides not matched to a gene: 3. This CDR3 contains 11 residues. CDR1 and CDR2 from the germline V gene are DFQATT and SNEGSKA (reference sequence). On this clonotype itself: Its target is not known.

The chain uses TRBV20-1 and TRBJ2-1; TRBD2 agrees at 7 bases. The sequence was obtained from a man aged 25-40 years in good health. Sequencing input: blood. The CDR3 DNA sequence: TGCAGTGCCGAGCGGGAAAATGAGCAGTTCTTC. Translating gives CSAERENEQFF.